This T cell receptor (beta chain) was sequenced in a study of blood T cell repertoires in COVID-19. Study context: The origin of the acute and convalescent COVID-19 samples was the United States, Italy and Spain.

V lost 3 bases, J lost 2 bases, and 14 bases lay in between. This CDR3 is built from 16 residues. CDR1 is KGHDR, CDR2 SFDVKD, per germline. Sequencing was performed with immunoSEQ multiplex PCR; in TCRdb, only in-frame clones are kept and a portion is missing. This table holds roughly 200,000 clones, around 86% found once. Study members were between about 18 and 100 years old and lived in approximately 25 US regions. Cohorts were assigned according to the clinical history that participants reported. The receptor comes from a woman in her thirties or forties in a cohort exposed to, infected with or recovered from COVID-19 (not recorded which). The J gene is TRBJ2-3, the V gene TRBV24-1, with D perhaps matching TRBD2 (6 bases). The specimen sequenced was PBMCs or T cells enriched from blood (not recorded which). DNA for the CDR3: TGTGCCACCAGTGATCTGGGGGAGGCGCACACAGATACGCAGTATTTT. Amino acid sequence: CATSDLGEAHTDTQYF.